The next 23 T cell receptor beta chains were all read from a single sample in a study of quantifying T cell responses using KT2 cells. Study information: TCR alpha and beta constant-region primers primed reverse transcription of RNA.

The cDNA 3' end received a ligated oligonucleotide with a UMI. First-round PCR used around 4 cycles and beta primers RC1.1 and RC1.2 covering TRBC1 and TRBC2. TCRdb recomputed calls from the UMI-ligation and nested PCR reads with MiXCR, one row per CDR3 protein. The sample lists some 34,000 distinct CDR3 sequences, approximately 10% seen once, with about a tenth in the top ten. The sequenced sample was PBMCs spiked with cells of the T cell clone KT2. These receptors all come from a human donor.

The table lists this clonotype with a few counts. The CDR3, as DNA: TGCAGCGCCTCACTGCGACTCCCCGACGAGCAGTACTTC. It is translated as CSASLRLPDEQYF. The chain links TRBV29-1 to TRBJ2-7, with no clear D. CDR1 SQVTM and CDR2 ANQGSEA come from the germline V gene. V was cut by 7 bases and J by 5 bases, with 18 bases left in between. The CDR3 has 13 amino acids.

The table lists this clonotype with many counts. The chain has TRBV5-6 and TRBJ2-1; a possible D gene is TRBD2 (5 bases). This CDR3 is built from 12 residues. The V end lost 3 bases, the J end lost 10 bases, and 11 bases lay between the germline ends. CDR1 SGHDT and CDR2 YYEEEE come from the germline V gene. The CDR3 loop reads CASSWTGGEQFF. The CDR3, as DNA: TGTGCCAGCAGCTGGACTGGAGGAGAGCAGTTCTTC.

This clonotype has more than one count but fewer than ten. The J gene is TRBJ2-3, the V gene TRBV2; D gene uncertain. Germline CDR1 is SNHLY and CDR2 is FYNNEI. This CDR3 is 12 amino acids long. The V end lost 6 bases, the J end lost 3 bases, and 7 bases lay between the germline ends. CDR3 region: CASRGRTDTQYF. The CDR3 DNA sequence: TGTGCCAGCAGGGGTAGGACAGATACGCAGTATTTT.

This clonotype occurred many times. The CDR3, as DNA: TGCGCCAGCAGCTTGGAACCGGGACAGGGTTTGGGTCGGTATGGCTACACCTTC. Its protein is CASSLEPGQGLGRYGYTF. V and J are TRBV5-1 and TRBJ1-2, with 9 positions matching TRBD1. This CDR3 has 18 residues. Trimming at V came to 0 bases and at J to 5 bases, leaving 14 bases not matched to a gene. Germline CDR1 and CDR2: SGHRS and YFSETQ.

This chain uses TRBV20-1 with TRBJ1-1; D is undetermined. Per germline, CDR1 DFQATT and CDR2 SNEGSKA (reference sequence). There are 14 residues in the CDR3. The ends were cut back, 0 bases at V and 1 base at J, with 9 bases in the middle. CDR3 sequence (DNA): TGCAGTGCTAGAGATCCCCGGGGGAACACTGAAGCTTTCTTT. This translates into CSARDPRGNTEAFF.

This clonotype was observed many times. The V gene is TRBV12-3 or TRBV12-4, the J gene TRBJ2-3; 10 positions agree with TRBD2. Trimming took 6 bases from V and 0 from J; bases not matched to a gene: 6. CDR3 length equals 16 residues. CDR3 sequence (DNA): TGTGCCAGCAGCCTTAGCGGGAGGCCCAGCACAGATACGCAGTATTTT. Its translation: CASSLSGRPSTDTQYF.

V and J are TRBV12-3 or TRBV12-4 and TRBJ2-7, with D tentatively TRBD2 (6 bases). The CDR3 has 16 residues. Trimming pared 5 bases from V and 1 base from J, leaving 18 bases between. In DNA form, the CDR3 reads TGTGCCAGCAGTAACCCCGGGGGTAGCGGTTCCTACGAGCAGTACTTC. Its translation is CASSNPGGSGSYEQYF.

The CDR3 DNA is TGTGCCAGCAGTCTAACTAGCGGGGGGGTAAATGAGCAGTTCTTC. Translation gives CASSLTSGGVNEQFF. This chain uses TRBV28 with TRBJ2-1; 13 positions match TRBD2. CDR3 length: 15 residues. The trim removed 5 bases at V and 7 bases at J, leaving 5 bases unmatched. The germline CDR1 and CDR2 sequences are MDHEN and SYDVKM.

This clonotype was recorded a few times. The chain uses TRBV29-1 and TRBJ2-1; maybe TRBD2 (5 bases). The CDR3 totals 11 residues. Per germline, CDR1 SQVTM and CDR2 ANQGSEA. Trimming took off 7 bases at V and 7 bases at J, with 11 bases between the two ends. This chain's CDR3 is CSGRTDNEQFF. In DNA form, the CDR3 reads TGCAGCGGTAGGACTGATAATGAGCAGTTCTTC.

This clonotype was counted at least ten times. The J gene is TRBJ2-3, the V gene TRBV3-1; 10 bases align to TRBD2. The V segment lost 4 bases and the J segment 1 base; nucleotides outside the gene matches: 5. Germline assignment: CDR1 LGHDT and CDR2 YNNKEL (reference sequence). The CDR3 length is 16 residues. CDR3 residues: CASSLAGGGGTDTQYF. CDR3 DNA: TGTGCCAGCAGCCTAGCGGGAGGTGGTGGCACAGATACGCAGTATTTT.

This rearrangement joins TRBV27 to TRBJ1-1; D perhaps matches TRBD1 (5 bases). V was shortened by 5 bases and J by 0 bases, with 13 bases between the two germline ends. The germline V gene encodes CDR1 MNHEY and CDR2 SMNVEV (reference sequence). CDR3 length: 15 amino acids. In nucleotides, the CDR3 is TGTGCCAGCAGTCTGACAGTAGCAATGAACACTGAAGCTTTCTTT. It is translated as CASSLTVAMNTEAFF.

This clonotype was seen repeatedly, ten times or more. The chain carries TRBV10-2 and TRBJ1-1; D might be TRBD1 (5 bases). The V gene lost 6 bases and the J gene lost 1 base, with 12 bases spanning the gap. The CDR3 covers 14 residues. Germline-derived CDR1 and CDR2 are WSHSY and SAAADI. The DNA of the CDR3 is TGCGCCAGCAGGATGACAGTAGCGAACACTGAAGCTTTCTTT. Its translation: CASRMTVANTEAFF.

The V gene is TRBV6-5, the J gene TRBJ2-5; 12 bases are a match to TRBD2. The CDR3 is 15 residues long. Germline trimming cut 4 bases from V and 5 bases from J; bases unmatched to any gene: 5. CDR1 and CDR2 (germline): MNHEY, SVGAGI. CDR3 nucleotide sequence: TGTGCCAGCAGTTCTACTAGCGGGGGGATGGAGACCCAGTACTTC. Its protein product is CASSSTSGGMETQYF.

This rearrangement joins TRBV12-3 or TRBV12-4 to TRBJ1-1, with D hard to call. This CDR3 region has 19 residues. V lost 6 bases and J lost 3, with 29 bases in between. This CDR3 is CASSLPGEWWVHHDTEAFF. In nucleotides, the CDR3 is TGTGCCAGCAGCCTGCCGGGTGAGTGGTGGGTTCACCATGACACTGAAGCTTTCTTT.

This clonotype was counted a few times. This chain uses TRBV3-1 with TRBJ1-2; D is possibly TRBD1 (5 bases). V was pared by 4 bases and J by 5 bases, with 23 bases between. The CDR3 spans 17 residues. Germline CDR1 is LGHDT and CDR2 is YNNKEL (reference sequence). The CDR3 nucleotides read TGTGCCAGCAGCCCGCCCACCCGAGCGGGGACGGGGTATGGCTACACCTTC. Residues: CASSPPTRAGTGYGYTF.

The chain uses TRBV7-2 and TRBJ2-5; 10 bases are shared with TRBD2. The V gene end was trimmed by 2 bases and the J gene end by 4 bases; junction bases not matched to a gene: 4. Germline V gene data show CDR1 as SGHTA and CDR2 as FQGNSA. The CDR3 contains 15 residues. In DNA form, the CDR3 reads TGTGCCAGCAGCTTACAAGCGGGAGGGCGAGAGACCCAGTACTTC. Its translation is CASSLQAGGRETQYF.

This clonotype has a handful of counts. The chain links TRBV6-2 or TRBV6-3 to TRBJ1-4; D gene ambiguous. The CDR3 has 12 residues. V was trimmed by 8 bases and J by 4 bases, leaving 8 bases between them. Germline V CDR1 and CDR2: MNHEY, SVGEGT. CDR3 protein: CASGGHNEKLFF. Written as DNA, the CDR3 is TGTGCCAGCGGCGGCCATAATGAAAAACTGTTTTTT.

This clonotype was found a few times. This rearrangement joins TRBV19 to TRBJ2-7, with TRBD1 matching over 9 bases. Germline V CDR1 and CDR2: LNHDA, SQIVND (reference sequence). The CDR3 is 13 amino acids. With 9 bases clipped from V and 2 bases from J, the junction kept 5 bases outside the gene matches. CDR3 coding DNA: TGTGCCAGCGGAACAGGGGGCCCCTACGAGCAGTACTTC. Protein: CASGTGGPYEQYF.

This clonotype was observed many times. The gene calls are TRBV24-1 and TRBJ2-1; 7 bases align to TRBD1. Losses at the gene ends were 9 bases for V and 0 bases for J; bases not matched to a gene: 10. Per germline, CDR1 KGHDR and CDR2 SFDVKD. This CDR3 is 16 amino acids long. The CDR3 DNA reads TGTGCCACCCATGACGGACAGGACAGCTCCTACAATGAGCAGTTCTTC. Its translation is CATHDGQDSSYNEQFF.

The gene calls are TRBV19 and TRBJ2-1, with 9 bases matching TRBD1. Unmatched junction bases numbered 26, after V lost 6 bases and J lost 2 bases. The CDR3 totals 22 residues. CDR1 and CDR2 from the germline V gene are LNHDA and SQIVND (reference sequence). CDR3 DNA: TGTGCCAGTAGCCGGACGAGAAAAAAACAGGGGGCGCGTTGGTGGCCCTACAATGAGCAGTTCTTC. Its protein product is CASSRTRKKQGARWWPYNEQFF.

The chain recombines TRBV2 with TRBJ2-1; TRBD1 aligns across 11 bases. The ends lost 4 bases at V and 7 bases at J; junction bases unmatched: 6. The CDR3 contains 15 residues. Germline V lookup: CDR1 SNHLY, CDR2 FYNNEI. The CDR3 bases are TGTGCCAGCAGTGGGACAGGGGGCGCGAGGAATGAGCAGTTCTTC. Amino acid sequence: CASSGTGGARNEQFF.

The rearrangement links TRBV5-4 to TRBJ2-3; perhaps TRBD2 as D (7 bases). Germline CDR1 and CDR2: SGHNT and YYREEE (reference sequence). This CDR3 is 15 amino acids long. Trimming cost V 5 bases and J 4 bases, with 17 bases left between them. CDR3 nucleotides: TGTGCCAGCAGACAGGCGGGGGCCCGACCAGATACGCAGTATTTT. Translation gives CASRQAGARPDTQYF.

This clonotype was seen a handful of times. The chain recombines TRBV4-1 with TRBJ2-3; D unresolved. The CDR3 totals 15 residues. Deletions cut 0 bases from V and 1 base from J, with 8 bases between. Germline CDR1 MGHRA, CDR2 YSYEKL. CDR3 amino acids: CASSQETPGTDTQYF. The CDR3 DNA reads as TGCGCCAGCAGCCAAGAAACGCCGGGCACAGATACGCAGTATTTT.